One and the same sample provided the 14 T cell receptor beta chains below, sequenced in a study of T cells expressing NK-cell markers (dated by TCRdb to 2019 to 2021). Receptor amplification or capture employed 5' RACE. For sequencing, an Illumina HiSeq 2000 was employed. Reads reprocessed by TCRdb are summarized as one entry per CDR3 protein sequence, and DNA is absent. The table of this sample itemizes some 500,000 distinct CDR3 sequences. Approximately 1.5% of the sample is taken by the ten largest. Sample: blood T cells: a sorted CD56 or NKG2C T cell subset, CD4+ or CD8+ T cells, or bulk PBMC T cells (not recorded which). The receptors shown here come from a woman in her forties or fifties in good health. Donor details come from another sample of the same person, matched by shared clones.

The rearrangement uses TRBV6-5 and TRBJ2-2; TCRdb's D gene call, TRBD2, goes unchecked for lack of DNA. The germline V gene has CDR1 MNHEY and CDR2 SVGAGI. The CDR3 length is 14 residues. CDR3 residues: CASSWKRESGELFF.

V is TRBV6-5 and J is TRBJ2-1; TCRdb calls TRBD1, which cannot be checked without DNA. This CDR3 has 16 amino acids. CDR1 and CDR2 (germline): MNHEY, SVGAGI. This CDR3 is CASSYSDRAPRNEQFF.

The chain links TRBV3-1 to TRBJ2-3; TCRdb's assignment of TRBD1 cannot be checked, as there is no DNA. The CDR3 loop spans 16 amino acids. Per germline, CDR1 LGHDT and CDR2 YNNKEL (reference sequence). The CDR3 sequence is CASSSFRGRGTDTQYF.

CDR3 sequence reads: CAGLRQGLTDTQYF. The rearrangement links TRBV5-6 to TRBJ2-3; with no DNA, the TCRdb D assignment of TRBD1 cannot be verified. Germline-derived CDR1 and CDR2 are SGHDT and YYEEEE. There are 14 residues in the CDR3. Filled out from reference TRBV5-6 and TRBJ2-3, the complete variable domain reads DAGVTQSPTHLIKTRGQQVTLRCSPKSGHDTVSWYQQALGQGPQFIFQYYEEEERQRGNFPDRFSGHQFPNYSSELNVNALLLGDSALYLCAGLRQGLTDTQYFGPGTRLTVL.

This chain uses TRBV11-3 with TRBJ2-2; with no DNA, the TCRdb D assignment of TRBD1 cannot be verified. This CDR3 spans 14 amino acids. Germline V gives CDR1 SGHNT, CDR2 YENEEA. The CDR3 is CASSLREGDGELFF.

This chain links TRBV12-3 or TRBV12-4 with TRBJ2-2; the TCRdb D gene call, TRBD1, has no DNA to confirm it. The CDR3 is made up of 12 amino acids. This chain's CDR3 is CAGSLEAGELFF.

The chain joins TRBV15 to TRBJ2-1; the TRBD2 assignment by TCRdb is unverifiable without DNA. The CDR3 sequence is 15 residues long. CDR1 and CDR2 from the germline V gene are LNHNV and YYDKDF (reference sequence). The CDR3 loop reads CATSRTSGLYNEQFF.

The chain couples TRBV5-1 to TRBJ1-1. Germline-derived CDR1 and CDR2 are SGHRS and YFSETQ. The CDR3 sequence is 15 residues long. The CDR3 sequence is CASSQNTARNTEAFF.

V is TRBV12-3 or TRBV12-4 and J is TRBJ2-2. CDR3 length: 15 amino acids. The CDR3 loop reads CASSLVGVQTGELFF.

This chain connects TRBV29-1 to TRBJ1-2; there is no DNA to check the TCRdb D call of TRBD1. The germline CDR1 and CDR2 sequences are SQVTM and ANQGSEA. CDR3 length: 13 residues. Here the CDR3 reads CSVEGMGVYGYTF.

V and J are TRBV7-8 and TRBJ2-3; lacking DNA, the TRBD2 call made by TCRdb goes unchecked. The germline gives CDR1 SGHVS, CDR2 FQNEAQ. The CDR3 has 13 residues. The CDR3 sequence: CASSSFEGDTQYF.

The chain combines TRBV27 with TRBJ2-7; absent DNA, TCRdb's TRBD1 call cannot be checked. This CDR3 is 13 amino acids long. From germline, CDR1 is MNHEY and CDR2 SMNVEV (reference sequence). Here the CDR3 reads CASRRQAPYEQYF.

The rearrangement links TRBV7-9 to TRBJ1-1; TCRdb indicates TRBD1, and absent DNA this call remains unverified. This CDR3 is built from 14 residues. Germline lookup yields CDR1 SEHNR and CDR2 FQNEAQ (reference sequence). This chain's CDR3 is CASSLIRGVSEAFF.

The rearrangement uses TRBV10-3 and TRBJ2-5; TCRdb's D call, TRBD2, is unchecked because there is no DNA. The CDR3 has 19 residues. Per the germline V gene, CDR1 is ENHRY and CDR2 is SYGVKD. This CDR3 is CAISELASGSPNSQETQYF.